The T cell receptor beta chain described here comes from a study of T-cell reconstitution after alpha-beta-depleted transplantation in children. Unique molecular identifiers tagged the TCRbeta library. TCRdb re-derived calls from the PCR reads in MiXCR, one entry per CDR3 protein. The sample holds 500,000 to 600,000 distinct CDR3 sequences; 15% to 20% are singletons and the top ten take 3.3%. The CDR3 length is 14 residues. Germline CDR1 is SQVTM and CDR2 is ANQGSEA. Trimming removed 7 bases from V and 5 bases from J; junction bases left unmatched: 6. This clonotype showed up just a few times. The chain employs TRBV29-1 and TRBJ2-2; 11 positions match TRBD1. Material: PBMCs from the stem cell graft donor, obtained from the stem cell graft. This TCR was sampled from a human donor who donated a stem cell graft to a child with acute lymphoblastic leukemia. CDR3 amino acids: CSAGQGARTGELFF. CDR3 nucleotides: TGCAGCGCAGGACAGGGGGCAAGGACCGGGGAGCTGTTTTTT.